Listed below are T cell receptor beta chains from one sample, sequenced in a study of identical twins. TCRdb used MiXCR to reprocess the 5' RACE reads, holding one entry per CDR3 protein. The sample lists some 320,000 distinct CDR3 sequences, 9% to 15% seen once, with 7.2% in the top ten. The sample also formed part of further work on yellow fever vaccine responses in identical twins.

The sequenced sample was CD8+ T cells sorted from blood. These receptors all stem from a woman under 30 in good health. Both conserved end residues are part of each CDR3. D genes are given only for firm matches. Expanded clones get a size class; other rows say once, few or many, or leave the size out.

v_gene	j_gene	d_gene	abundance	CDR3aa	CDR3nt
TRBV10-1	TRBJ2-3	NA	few	CASSESGSDTQYF	TGCGCCAGCAGTGAGTCCGGTTCAGATACGCAGTATTTT
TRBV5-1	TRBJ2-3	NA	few	CASRDIPDTQYF	TGCGCCAGCCGGGACATCCCCGATACGCAGTATTTT
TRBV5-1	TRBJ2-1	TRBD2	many	CASSRRLAGESYNEQFF	TGCGCCAGCAGCAGAAGACTAGCGGGAGAGTCCTACAATGAGCAGTTCTTC
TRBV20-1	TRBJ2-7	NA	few	CSARGFSYEQYF	TGCAGTGCTAGGGGATTCTCCTACGAGCAGTACTTC
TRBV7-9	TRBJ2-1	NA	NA	CASSLGTPFF	TGTGCCAGCAGCTTAGGAACCCCGTTCTTC
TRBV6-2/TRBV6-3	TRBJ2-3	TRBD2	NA	CASSYSRVPSSGGKKDTQYF	TGTGCCAGCAGTTACTCGAGGGTACCTAGTAGCGGGGGGAAAAAAGATACGCAGTATTTT
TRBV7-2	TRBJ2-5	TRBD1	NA	CASSAHGQGPGETQYF	TGTGCCAGCAGCGCGCACGGACAGGGGCCGGGAGAGACCCAGTACTTC
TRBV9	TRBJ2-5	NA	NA	CASSANSGGRETQYF	TGTGCCAGCAGCGCGAATAGCGGTGGGAGGGAGACCCAGTACTTC
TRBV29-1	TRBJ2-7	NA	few	CSVVQGGSASLGEQYF	TGCAGCGTTGTCCAAGGTGGGAGCGCGTCCCTAGGCGAGCAGTACTTC
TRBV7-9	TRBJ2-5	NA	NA	CASSPRGAETQYF	TGTGCCAGCAGCCCACGCGGGGCAGAGACCCAGTACTTC
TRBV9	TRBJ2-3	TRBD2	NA	CASSAEAGEGTDTQYF	TGTGCCAGCAGCGCGGAAGCGGGAGAGGGCACAGATACGCAGTATTTT
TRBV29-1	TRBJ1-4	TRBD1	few	CSGRQGVDEKLFF	TGCAGCGGACGACAGGGTGTGGATGAAAAACTGTTTTTT
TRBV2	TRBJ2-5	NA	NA	CASSVGQGTETQYF	TGTGCCAGCAGTGTTGGGCAGGGAACGGAGACCCAGTACTTC
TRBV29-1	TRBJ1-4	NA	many	CSVVQREKLFF	TGCAGCGTCGTGCAAAGGGAAAAACTGTTTTTT
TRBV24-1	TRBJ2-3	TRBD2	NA	CATSDGTSGTDTQYF	TGTGCCACCAGTGATGGGACTAGCGGGACAGATACGCAGTATTTT
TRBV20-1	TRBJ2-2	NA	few	CSAITANTGELFF	TGCAGTGCTATTACAGCGAACACCGGGGAGCTGTTTTTT
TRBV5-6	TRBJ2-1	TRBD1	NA	CASSPGWTGDIQFF	TGTGCCAGCAGCCCGGGTTGGACAGGGGATATTCAGTTCTTC
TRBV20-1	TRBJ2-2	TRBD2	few	CSARGLRAGANTGELFF	TGCAGTGCCAGGGGTTTGAGAGCGGGAGCGAACACCGGGGAGCTGTTTTTT
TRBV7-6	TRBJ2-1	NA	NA	CASSRALDYNEQFF	TGTGCCAGCAGCCGGGCCCTTGACTACAATGAGCAGTTCTTC
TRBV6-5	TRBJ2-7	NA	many	CASSYLAGEQYF	TGTGCCAGCAGTTACCTCGCGGGGGAGCAGTACTTC
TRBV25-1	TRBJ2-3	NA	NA	CASRGQVTDTQYF	TGTGCCAGCAGAGGGCAGGTCACAGATACGCAGTATTTT
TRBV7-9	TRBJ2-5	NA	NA	CASSLNPGLGIFETQYF	TGTGCCAGCAGCCTAAATCCCGGTCTGGGAATATTCGAGACCCAGTACTTC
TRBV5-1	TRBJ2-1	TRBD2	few	CASSLRPGLAVDNEQFF	TGCGCCAGCAGCCTCAGGCCGGGACTAGCGGTCGACAATGAGCAGTTCTTC
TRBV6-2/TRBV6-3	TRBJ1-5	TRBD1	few	CASSLTGVSQPQHF	TGTGCCAGCAGCCTGACAGGGGTGAGTCAGCCCCAGCATTTT
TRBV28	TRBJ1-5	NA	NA	CASVGPSNQPQHF	TGTGCCAGCGTAGGACCCAGCAATCAGCCCCAGCATTTT
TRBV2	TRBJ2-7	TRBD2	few	CASSDGLAGGTGYEQYF	TGTGCCAGCAGTGACGGTCTAGCGGGAGGTACTGGATACGAGCAGTACTTC
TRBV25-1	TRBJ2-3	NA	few	CASSEGSLDADTQYF	TGTGCCAGCAGTGAAGGCAGCCTCGACGCAGATACGCAGTATTTT
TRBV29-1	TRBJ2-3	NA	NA	CSASGQGIWTDTQYF	TGCAGCGCTAGCGGACAGGGCATATGGACAGATACGCAGTATTTT
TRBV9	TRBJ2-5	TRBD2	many	CASSATSGRDKETQYF	TGTGCCAGCAGCGCGACTAGCGGGAGGGATAAAGAGACCCAGTACTTC
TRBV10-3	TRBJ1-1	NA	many	CAISEMEGTTEAFF	TGTGCCATCAGTGAAATGGAAGGGACCACTGAAGCTTTCTTT
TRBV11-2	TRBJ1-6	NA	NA	CASSTDRDPYSPLHF	TGTGCCAGCAGCACGGACCGGGACCCGTATTCACCCCTCCACTTT
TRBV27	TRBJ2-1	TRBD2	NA	CASSWGRDNEQFF	TGTGCCAGCAGTTGGGGGAGGGACAATGAGCAGTTCTTC
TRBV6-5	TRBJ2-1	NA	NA	CASSYSLTSPSSYNEQFF	TGTGCCAGCAGTTACTCCCTGACTAGTCCCAGCTCCTACAATGAGCAGTTCTTC
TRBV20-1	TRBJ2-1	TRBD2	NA	CSAYPPRTSGGPNEQFF	TGCAGTGCTTATCCACCCCGGACTAGCGGGGGTCCCAATGAGCAGTTCTTC
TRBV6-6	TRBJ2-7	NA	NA	CASRTTGYEQYF	TGTGCCAGCAGGACTACAGGGTACGAGCAGTACTTC
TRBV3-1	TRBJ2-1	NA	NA	CASSRLNNEQFF	TGTGCCAGCAGCCGACTAAACAATGAGCAGTTCTTC
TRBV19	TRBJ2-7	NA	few	CASSITSNPSYEQYF	TGTGCCAGTAGTATAACCAGCAACCCCTCCTACGAGCAGTACTTC
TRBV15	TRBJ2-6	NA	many	CATSRDSDSGANVLTF	TGTGCCACCAGCAGAGATTCCGACTCTGGGGCCAACGTCCTGACTTTC
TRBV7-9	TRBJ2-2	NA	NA	CASSPVGNTGELFF	TGTGCCAGCAGCCCTGTGGGGAACACCGGGGAGCTGTTTTTT
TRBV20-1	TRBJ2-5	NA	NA	CSATIPPGTQYF	TGCAGTGCTACAATCCCCCCAGGGACCCAGTACTTC
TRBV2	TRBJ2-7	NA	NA	CATRGRAFLSYEQYF	TGTGCCACAAGGGGCAGGGCCTTCCTCTCCTACGAGCAGTACTTC
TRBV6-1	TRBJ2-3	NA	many	CASSTPRDNTDTQYF	TGTGCCAGCAGCACCCCGCGGGATAACACAGATACGCAGTATTTT
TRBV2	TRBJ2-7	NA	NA	CASSEALVSYEQYF	TGTGCCAGCAGTGAAGCGCTTGTCTCCTACGAGCAGTACTTC
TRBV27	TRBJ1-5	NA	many	CASGRQSTNQPQHF	TGTGCCAGCGGTCGCCAATCGACCAATCAGCCCCAGCATTTT
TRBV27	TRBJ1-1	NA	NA	CASSLYSGAGTEAFF	TGTGCCAGCAGTCTCTACTCGGGGGCTGGCACTGAAGCTTTCTTT
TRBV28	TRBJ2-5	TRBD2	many	CASIGAGVWGETQYF	TGTGCCAGCATCGGAGCGGGAGTATGGGGAGAGACCCAGTACTTC